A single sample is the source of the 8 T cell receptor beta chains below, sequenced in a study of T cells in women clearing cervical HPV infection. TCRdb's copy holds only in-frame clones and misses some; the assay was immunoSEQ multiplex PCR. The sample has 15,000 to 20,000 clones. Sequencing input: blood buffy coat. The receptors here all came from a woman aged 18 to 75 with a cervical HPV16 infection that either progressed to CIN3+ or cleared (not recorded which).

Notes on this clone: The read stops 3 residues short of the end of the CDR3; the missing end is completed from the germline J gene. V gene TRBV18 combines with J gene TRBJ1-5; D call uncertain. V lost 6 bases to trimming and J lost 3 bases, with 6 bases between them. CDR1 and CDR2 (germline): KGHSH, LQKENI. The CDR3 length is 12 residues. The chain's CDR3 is CASSQDNQPQHF. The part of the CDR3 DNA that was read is TGTGCCAGCTCTCAGGACAATCAGCCC.

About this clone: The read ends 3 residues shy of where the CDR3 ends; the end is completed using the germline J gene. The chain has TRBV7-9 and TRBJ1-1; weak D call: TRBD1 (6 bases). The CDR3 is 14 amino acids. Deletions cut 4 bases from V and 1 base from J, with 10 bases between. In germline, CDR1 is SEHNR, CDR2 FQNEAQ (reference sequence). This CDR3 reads CASSSGVRNTEAFF. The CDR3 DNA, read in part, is TGTGCCAGCAGCTCAGGGGTTCGGAACACTGAA.

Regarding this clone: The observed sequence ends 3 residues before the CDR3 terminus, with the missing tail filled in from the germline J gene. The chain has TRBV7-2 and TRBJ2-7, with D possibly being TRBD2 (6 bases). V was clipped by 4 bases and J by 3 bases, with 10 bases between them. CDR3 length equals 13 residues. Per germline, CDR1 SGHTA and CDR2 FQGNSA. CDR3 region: CASSYWGDYEQYF. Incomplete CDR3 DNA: TGTGCCAGCAGCTACTGGGGGGACTACGAG. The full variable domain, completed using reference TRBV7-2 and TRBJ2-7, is GAGVSQSPSNKVTEKGKDVELRCDPISGHTALYWYRQSLGQGLEFLIYFQGNSAPDKSGLPSDRFSAERTGGSVSTLTIQRTQQEDSAVYLCASSYWGDYEQYFGPGTRLTVT.

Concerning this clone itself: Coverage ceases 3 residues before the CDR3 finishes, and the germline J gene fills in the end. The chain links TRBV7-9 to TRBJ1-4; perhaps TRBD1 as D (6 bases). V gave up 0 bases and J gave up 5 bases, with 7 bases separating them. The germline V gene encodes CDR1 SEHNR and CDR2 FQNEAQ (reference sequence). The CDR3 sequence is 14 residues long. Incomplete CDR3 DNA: TGTGCCAGCAGCTTAGCACAGGGAAATGAAAAA. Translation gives CASSLAQGNEK. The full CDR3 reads CASSLAQGNEKLFF. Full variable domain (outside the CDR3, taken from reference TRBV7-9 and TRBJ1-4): DTGVSQNPRHKITKRGQNVTFRCDPISEHNRLYWYRQTLGQGPEFLTYFQNEAQLEKSRLLSDRFSAERPKGSFSTLEIQRTEQGDSAMYLCASSLAQGNEKLFFGSGTQLSVL.

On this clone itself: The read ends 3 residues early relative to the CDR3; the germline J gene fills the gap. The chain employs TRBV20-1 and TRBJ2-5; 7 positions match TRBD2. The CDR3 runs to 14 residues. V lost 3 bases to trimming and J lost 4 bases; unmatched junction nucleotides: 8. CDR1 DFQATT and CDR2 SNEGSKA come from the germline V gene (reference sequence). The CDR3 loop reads CSARGAGRGETQYF. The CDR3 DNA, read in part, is TGCAGTGCTAGGGGAGCGGGGCGGGGAGAGACC.

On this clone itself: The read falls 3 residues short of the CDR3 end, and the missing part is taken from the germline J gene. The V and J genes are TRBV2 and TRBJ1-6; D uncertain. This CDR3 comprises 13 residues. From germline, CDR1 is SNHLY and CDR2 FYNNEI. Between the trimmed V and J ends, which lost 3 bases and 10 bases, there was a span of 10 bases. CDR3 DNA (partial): TGTGCCAGCAGTGAGTACGGGTCGTCACCC. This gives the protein CASSEYGSSP. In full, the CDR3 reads CASSEYGSSPLHF.

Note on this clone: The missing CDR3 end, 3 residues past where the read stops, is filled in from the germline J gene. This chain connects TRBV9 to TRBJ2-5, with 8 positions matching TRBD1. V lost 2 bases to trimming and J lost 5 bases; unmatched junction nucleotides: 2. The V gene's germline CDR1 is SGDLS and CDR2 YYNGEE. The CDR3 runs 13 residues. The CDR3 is CASSVRTGETQYF. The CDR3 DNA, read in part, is TGTGCCAGCAGCGTTAGGACAGGGGAGACC.

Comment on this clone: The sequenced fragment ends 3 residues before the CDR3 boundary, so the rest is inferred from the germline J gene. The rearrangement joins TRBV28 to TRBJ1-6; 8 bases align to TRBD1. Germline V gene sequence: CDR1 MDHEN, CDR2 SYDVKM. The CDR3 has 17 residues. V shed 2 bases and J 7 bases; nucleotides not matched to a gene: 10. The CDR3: CASSLIRGRRGNSPLHF. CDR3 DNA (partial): TGTGCCAGCAGTTTAATCAGGGGGCGGAGGGGCAATTCACCC.